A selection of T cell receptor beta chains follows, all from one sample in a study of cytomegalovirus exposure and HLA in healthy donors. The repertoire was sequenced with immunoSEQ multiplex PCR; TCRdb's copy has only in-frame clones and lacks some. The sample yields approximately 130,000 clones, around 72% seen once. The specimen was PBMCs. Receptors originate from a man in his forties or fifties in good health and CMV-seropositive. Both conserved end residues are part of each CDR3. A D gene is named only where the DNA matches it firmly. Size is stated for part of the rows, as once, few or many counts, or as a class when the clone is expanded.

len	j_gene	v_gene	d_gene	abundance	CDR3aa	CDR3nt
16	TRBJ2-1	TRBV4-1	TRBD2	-	CASSQEPAGDRNEQFF	TGCGCCAGCAGCCAAGAGCCGGCGGGGGATCGGAATGAGCAGTTCTTC
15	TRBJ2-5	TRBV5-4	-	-	CASSSRTERQETQYF	TGTGCCAGCAGCTCCCGGACAGAGCGACAAGAGACCCAGTACTTC
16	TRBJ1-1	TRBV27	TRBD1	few	CASRRGQGWSDTEAFF	TGTGCCAGCAGACGGGGACAGGGTTGGTCGGACACTGAAGCTTTCTTT
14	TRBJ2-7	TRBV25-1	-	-	CASSETEAAYEQYF	TGTGCCAGCAGTGAAACTGAAGCCGCCTACGAGCAGTACTTC
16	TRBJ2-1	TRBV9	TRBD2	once	CASSVVGGSRYNEQFF	TGTGCCAGCAGCGTAGTCGGCGGGAGTCGATACAATGAGCAGTTCTTC
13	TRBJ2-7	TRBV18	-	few	CASRDRTSYEQYF	TGTGCCAGCCGCGACAGGACCTCCTACGAGCAGTACTTC
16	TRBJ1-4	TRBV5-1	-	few	CASSSSQGSFNEKLFF	TGCGCCAGCAGCAGCTCACAGGGTTCTTTCAATGAAAAACTGTTTTTT
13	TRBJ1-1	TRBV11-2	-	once	CASSLGSPTEAFF	TGTGCCAGCAGCTTAGGAAGCCCCACTGAAGCTTTCTTT
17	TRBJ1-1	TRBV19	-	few	CASSKDTKKKANTEAFF	TGTGCCAGTAGTAAGGACACGAAAAAAAAAGCGAACACTGAAGCTTTCTTT
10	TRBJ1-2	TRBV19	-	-	CASVGNGYTF	TGTGCCTCCGTGGGCAATGGCTACACCTTC
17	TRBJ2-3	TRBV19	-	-	CASSIELRPTYTDTQYF	TGTGCCAGTAGTATAGAGCTAAGACCGACTTACACAGATACGCAGTATTTT
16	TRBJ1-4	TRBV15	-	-	CATSRARGRANEKLFF	TGTGCCACCAGCAGAGCCCGGGGGAGGGCTAATGAAAAACTGTTTTTT
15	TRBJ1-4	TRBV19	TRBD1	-	CASSSTGTGSEKLFF	TGTGCCAGTAGTTCCACCGGGACAGGGTCTGAAAAACTGTTTTTT
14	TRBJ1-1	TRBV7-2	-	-	CASSPRERSTEAFF	TGTGCCAGCAGCCCGAGGGAAAGGAGCACTGAAGCTTTCTTT
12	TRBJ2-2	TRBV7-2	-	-	CASSFSNGELFF	TGTGCCAGCAGCTTCTCTAACGGGGAGCTGTTTTTT
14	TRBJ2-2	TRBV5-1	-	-	CASSLGQNTGELFF	TGCGCCAGCAGCTTGGGACAGAACACCGGGGAGCTGTTTTTT
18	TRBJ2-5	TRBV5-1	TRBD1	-	CASRLTGGVKGYQETQYF	TGCGCCAGCAGGTTAACAGGGGGCGTCAAAGGGTACCAAGAGACCCAGTACTTC
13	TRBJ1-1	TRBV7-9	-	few	CASSLTGNTEAFF	TGTGCCAGCAGCTTAACCGGTAACACTGAAGCTTTCTTT
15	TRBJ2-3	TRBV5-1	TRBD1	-	CASSLEGTGLDTQYF	TGCGCCAGCAGCTTGGAGGGGACAGGGTTAGATACGCAGTATTTT
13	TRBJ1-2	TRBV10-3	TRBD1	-	CAIRGQGARGYTF	TGTGCCATCAGGGGACAGGGGGCGCGTGGCTACACCTTC
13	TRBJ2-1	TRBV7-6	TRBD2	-	CASSLAREGEQFF	TGTGCCAGCAGCCTAGCCAGGGAGGGTGAGCAGTTCTTC
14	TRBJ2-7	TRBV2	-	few	CASSWQGGAYEQYF	TGTGCCAGCAGTTGGCAAGGGGGAGCCTACGAGCAGTACTTC
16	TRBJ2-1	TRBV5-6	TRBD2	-	CASSLAGGGAYNEQFF	TGTGCCAGCAGCTTGGCCGGCGGGGGGGCCTACAATGAGCAGTTCTTC
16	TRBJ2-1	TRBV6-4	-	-	CASSPEVLDPYNEQFF	TGTGCCAGCAGCCCCGAGGTTCTTGATCCCTACAATGAGCAGTTCTTC
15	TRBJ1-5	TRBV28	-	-	CASSPGASGNQPQHF	TGTGCCAGCAGTCCGGGAGCGTCGGGCAATCAGCCCCAGCATTTT
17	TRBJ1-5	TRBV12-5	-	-	CASALQEGLYSNQPQHF	TGTGCTAGTGCCCTTCAGGAGGGCCTATATAGCAATCAGCCCCAGCATTTT